These 32 T cell receptor beta chains share one sample of origin, sequenced in a study of Graves' ophthalmopathy and Graves' hyperthyroidism. As the template, RNA transcripts were used to amplify TCR beta CDR3 regions. An initial RT-PCR round employing HTBI primers preceded a second-round multiplex PCR. TCRdb analysed the multiplex PCR reads with MiXCR anew, one entry per CDR3 protein. The table includes 450,000 to 600,000 distinct CDR3 sequences, approximately 37% detected once. Sequences were obtained from peripheral blood or thyroid tissue (not recorded which). The receptors were gathered from an adult man with Graves' hyperthyroidism.

This clonotype was detected ten times or more. J is TRBJ2-7 and V is TRBV2; 7 bases map to TRBD2. The V segment lost 3 bases and the J segment 2 bases; nucleotides outside the gene matches: 4. The CDR3 sequence is 14 residues long. Germline V gene sequence: CDR1 SNHLY, CDR2 FYNNEI. The CDR3 protein is CASSDAGVAYEQYF. CDR3 in DNA: TGTGCCAGCAGTGATGCGGGGGTGGCCTACGAGCAGTACTTC.

This clonotype was counted a few times. The chain combines TRBV29-1 with TRBJ2-5; tentatively, D is TRBD1 (6 bases). Germline CDR1 SQVTM, CDR2 ANQGSEA. Trimming took 4 bases from V and 5 from J, leaving 8 bases between them. The CDR3 loop spans 11 amino acids. The CDR3 protein is CSVAGAETQYF. CDR3 sequence (DNA): TGCAGCGTTGCAGGGGCCGAGACCCAGTACTTC.

Only a few counts were recorded for this clonotype. This could be a read error, since a much larger clone is one nucleotide away. The rearrangement links TRBV7-8 to TRBJ2-7; 10 bases match TRBD2. The ends lost 0 bases at V and 6 bases at J; junction bases unmatched: 5. The CDR3 extends over 15 amino acids. CDR1 and CDR2 from the germline V gene are SGHVS and FQNEAQ. CDR3 sequence: CASSLALAGVSEQYF. The CDR3 DNA sequence: TGTGCCAGCAGCTTAGCCCTAGCGGGAGTAAGCGAGCAGTACTTC. Together with reference TRBV7-8 and TRBJ2-7, the CDR3 gives the full variable domain: GAGVSQSPRYKVAKRGQDVALRCDPISGHVSLFWYQQALGQGPEFLTYFQNEAQLDKSGLPSDRFFAERPEGSVSTLKIQRTQQEDSAVYLCASSLALAGVSEQYFGPGTRLTVT.

The V gene is TRBV24-1, the J gene TRBJ2-2; 8 positions match TRBD1. The length of the CDR3 is 16 residues. Losses at the gene ends were 1 base for V and 11 bases for J; bases not matched to a gene: 11. Germline V gene sequence: CDR1 KGHDR, CDR2 SFDVKD. The CDR3 nucleotides are TGTGCCACCAGTGATTTCGGACAGGGTAGGACCTACGAGCTGTTTTTT. Its protein is CATSDFGQGRTYELFF.

This clonotype was seen at least ten times. J is TRBJ2-7 and V is TRBV19; D is tentatively TRBD1 or TRBD2 (5 bases each). Germline CDR1 and CDR2: LNHDA and SQIVND (reference sequence). The CDR3 consists of 14 residues. Between the trimmed V and J ends, which lost 2 bases and 2 bases, there was a span of 10 bases. CDR3 in DNA: TGTGCCAGTAGTATAATACCGGGACCCTACGAGCAGTACTTC. This codes for CASSIIPGPYEQYF. The whole variable domain, filled in from reference TRBV19 and TRBJ2-7, reads DGGITQSPKYLFRKEGQNVTLSCEQNLNHDAMYWYRQDPGQGLRLIYYSQIVNDFQKGDIAEGYSVSREKKESFPLTVTSAQKNPTAFYLCASSIIPGPYEQYFGPGTRLTVT.

This clonotype has at least ten counts. The J gene is TRBJ1-2, the V gene TRBV5-5; 7 nucleotides match TRBD1. The V gene end was trimmed by 0 bases and the J gene end by 6 bases; junction bases not matched to a gene: 14. The CDR3 sequence is 17 residues long. Germline CDR1 is SGHKS and CDR2 is YYEKEE (reference sequence). CDR3 sequence: CASSLAGQLIQRHGYTF. The DNA of the CDR3 is TGTGCCAGCAGCTTGGCGGGACAGCTCATACAGCGGCATGGCTACACCTTC.

The chain recombines TRBV7-2 with TRBJ1-5, with D unresolved. Trimming stripped 7 bases from V and 2 bases from J, with 15 bases between. The CDR3 spans 15 residues. Per germline, CDR1 SGHTA and CDR2 FQGNSA. CDR3 coding DNA: TGTGCCAGCACCGGCGGGCCCGGAGGCAATCAGCCCCAGCATTTT. It specifies CASTGGPGGNQPQHF. The full variable domain, completed using reference TRBV7-2 and TRBJ1-5, is GAGVSQSPSNKVTEKGKDVELRCDPISGHTALYWYRQSLGQGLEFLIYFQGNSAPDKSGLPSDRFSAERTGGSVSTLTIQRTQQEDSAVYLCASTGGPGGNQPQHFGDGTRLSIL.

This sequence joins TRBV2 and TRBJ2-1; 8 bases line up with TRBD1. This CDR3 comprises 13 residues. CDR1 is SNHLY, CDR2 FYNNEI, per germline. V shed 11 bases, J shed 6 bases, and the junction held 9 bases outside the gene matches. The CDR3 reads CAGRTGFGNEQFF. The CDR3 bases are TGTGCCGGAAGGACAGGGTTTGGCAATGAGCAGTTCTTC.

J is TRBJ1-1 and V is TRBV12-5; 9 bases are a match to TRBD1. This CDR3 is 14 amino acids long. The germline V gene has CDR1 LGHNT and CDR2 FRNRAP. Trimming took 5 bases from V and 5 from J; bases not matched to a gene: 6. The CDR3 region is CASGLGQGWTEAFF. As DNA, the CDR3 is TGTGCTAGTGGTCTGGGACAGGGATGGACTGAAGCTTTCTTT.

Worth noting for this clonotype: At one end, the junction sequence differs from germline, possibly due to a read error. The V gene is TRBV10-1, the J gene TRBJ2-7; a possible D gene is TRBD2 (5 bases). Germline CDR1 WNHNN, CDR2 SYGVQD (reference sequence). The CDR3 has 12 residues. The CDR3 protein is CASSEGSYERYF. Written as DNA, the CDR3 is TGCGCCAGCAGTGAAGGGAGCTATGAGCGGTACTTC.

This clonotype has just a few counts. The rearrangement uses TRBV6-5 and TRBJ1-6; 8 bases line up with TRBD1. Unmatched junction bases numbered 4, after V lost 0 bases and J lost 0 bases. The germline V gene has CDR1 MNHEY and CDR2 SVGAGI. The CDR3 runs 18 residues. DNA of the CDR3: TGTGCCAGCAGTTACTCGAGACAGGGGAGCTCCTATAATTCACCCCTCCACTTT. Its translation is CASSYSRQGSSYNSPLHF.

Here the CDR3 reads CASSLSTGEIGEQYF. In DNA, the CDR3 is TGTGCCAGCAGTTTATCGACAGGGGAGATCGGCGAGCAGTACTTC. V and J are TRBV6-5 and TRBJ2-7, with TRBD1 identical over 8 bases. Germline CDR1 MNHEY, CDR2 SVGAGI. There are 15 residues in the CDR3. V dropped 4 bases and J dropped 6; count of bases not matched to a gene: 11.

This clonotype has more than one count but fewer than ten. DNA of the CDR3: TGTGCCACCAGCAGAGACAGAACCTCCACAGATACGCAGTATTTT. Residues: CATSRDRTSTDTQYF. This chain joins TRBV15 and TRBJ2-3; D is ambiguous. Germline loops: CDR1 LNHNV, CDR2 YYDKDF (reference sequence). Trimming cost V 0 bases and J 2 bases, with 9 bases left between them. The CDR3 consists of 15 residues.

This clonotype has ten or more counts. The chain employs TRBV20-1 and TRBJ2-7, with 11 bases fitting TRBD1. Per the germline V gene, CDR1 is DFQATT and CDR2 is SNEGSKA (reference sequence). The J segment lost 3 bases and the V segment lost 6 bases, leaving 7 bases of the junction unmatched. The CDR3 runs to 14 residues. Here the CDR3 reads CSAVVGTGGYEQYF. The CDR3 bases are TGCAGTGCCGTCGTTGGGACAGGGGGCTACGAGCAGTACTTC.

In its sample, this clonotype was seen once. A much larger clone differs from this one at a single base, so this may be a read error. The conserved phenylalanine or tryptophan normally closing the CDR3 is absent here, so this likely arose from a read error. V usage is TRBV20-1 and J usage is TRBJ2-2; either TRBD1 or TRBD2 may supply D (5 bases each). Between the trimmed V and J ends, which lost 4 bases and 5 bases, there was a span of 11 bases. The CDR3 consists of 13 residues. CDR1 DFQATT and CDR2 SNEGSKA come from the germline V gene (reference sequence). The CDR3 bases are TGCAGTGCTAAAAGAGGGGAGACCGGGGAGCTGTTTCTT. It specifies CSAKRGETGELFL.

This clonotype came up once. The V gene is TRBV20-1, the J gene TRBJ2-3, with D unresolved. In germline, CDR1 is DFQATT, CDR2 SNEGSKA (reference sequence). This CDR3 comprises 14 residues. V was trimmed by 3 bases and J by 1 base, leaving 11 bases between them. The CDR3, as DNA: TGCAGTGCTAGTATCTCCCTCCGCACAGATACGCAGTATTTT. As protein: CSASISLRTDTQYF.

V and J are TRBV24-1 and TRBJ2-3, with D perhaps being TRBD1 or TRBD2 (5 bases each). The germline gives CDR1 KGHDR, CDR2 SFDVKD. The CDR3 has 16 residues. V lost 1 base and J lost 0, with 10 bases in between. CDR3 sequence reads: CATSDFPGTSTDTQYF. DNA of the CDR3: TGTGCCACCAGTGATTTCCCCGGGACCAGCACAGATACGCAGTATTTT.

Regarding this clonotype: This could be a read error, since a much larger clone is one nucleotide away. The J gene is TRBJ2-5, the V gene TRBV7-2; unclear D gene. Germline CDR1 reads SGHTA; CDR2 reads FQGNSA. CDR3 size: 14 residues. V shed 1 base and J shed 0 bases, with 6 bases lying between them. CDR3 sequence: CASSLGYYQETQYF. CDR3 DNA: TGTGCCAGCAGCTTAGGGTACTACCAAGAGACCCAGTACTTC.

This clonotype has a handful of counts. The rearrangement links TRBV6-5 to TRBJ1-2; D unresolved. The V end lost 2 bases, the J end lost 0 bases, and 13 bases lay between the germline ends. The CDR3 contains 16 residues. Germline-derived CDR1 and CDR2 are MNHEY and SVGAGI. CDR3 coding DNA: TGTGCCAGCAGTTACCGGGTCCTTGAGTCTAACTATGGCTACACCTTC. This gives the protein CASSYRVLESNYGYTF.

The J gene is TRBJ1-2, the V gene TRBV24-1; 7 bases align to TRBD1. Germline V lookup: CDR1 KGHDR, CDR2 SFDVKD. The CDR3 length is 18 residues. The V segment lost 3 bases and the J segment 0 bases; nucleotides outside the gene matches: 12. The DNA of the CDR3 is TGTGCCACCAGTGATGGAGGGAAGGGGACAGACACTAACTATGGCTACACCTTC. It codes for CATSDGGKGTDTNYGYTF.

This clonotype was counted once. The chain combines TRBV19 with TRBJ2-7, with D possibly matching TRBD1 (6 bases). Trimming left V 1 base short and J 3 bases short, with 13 bases between. The length of the CDR3 is 15 residues. The germline V gene has CDR1 LNHDA and CDR2 SQIVND (reference sequence). The CDR3 coding sequence is TGTGCCAGTAGTATAGCAAGTGGACAGAACTACGAGCAGTACTTC. Protein product: CASSIASGQNYEQYF. The variable domain in full, completed from reference TRBV19 and TRBJ2-7, reads DGGITQSPKYLFRKEGQNVTLSCEQNLNHDAMYWYRQDPGQGLRLIYYSQIVNDFQKGDIAEGYSVSREKKESFPLTVTSAQKNPTAFYLCASSIASGQNYEQYFGPGTRLTVT.

The genes are TRBV29-1 and TRBJ2-7; 8 bases are a match to TRBD1. The V and J ends lost 8 bases and 11 bases, in that order; junction bases with no gene match: 11. This CDR3 contains 11 residues. The germline V gene encodes CDR1 SQVTM and CDR2 ANQGSEA. The CDR3, as DNA: TGCAGCACGGGACAGGACGGTTGGAAGTACTTC. Protein product: CSTGQDGWKYF.

This clonotype has a single count. The V and J genes are TRBV25-1 and TRBJ1-2; D gene uncertain. V lost 2 bases and J lost 0, with 7 bases in between. The CDR3 is 14 amino acids. The germline CDR1 and CDR2 sequences are MGHDK and SYGVNS. Written as DNA, the CDR3 is TGTGCCAGCAGTGAAAGCGGGACTAACTATGGCTACACCTTC. Protein sequence: CASSESGTNYGYTF.

This clonotype was recorded a few times. The chain links TRBV29-1 to TRBJ1-1, with TRBD1 matching 8 bases. V lost 4 bases and J lost 8; bases outside the gene matches: 0. The germline CDR1 and CDR2 sequences are SQVTM and ANQGSEA. The length of the CDR3 is 10 residues. The DNA of the CDR3 is TGCAGCGTTGGGACAGGGGAAGCTTTCTTT. Protein product: CSVGTGEAFF.

The chain employs TRBV29-1 and TRBJ1-2, with a weak D call TRBD1 (5 bases). Germline V CDR1 and CDR2: SQVTM, ANQGSEA. With 4 bases removed from V and 8 bases from J, the gap between germline ends came to 11 bases. The CDR3 is 11 amino acids. In DNA form, the CDR3 reads TGCAGCGTTGTGGGGGAGGGCGGCTACACCTTC. Its protein is CSVVGEGGYTF.

The J gene is TRBJ2-2, the V gene TRBV7-8; 15 bases agree with TRBD2. Looked up from germline, CDR1 is SGHVS and CDR2 is FQNEAQ. V was clipped by 3 bases and J by 5 bases; unmatched bases: 13. The CDR3 has 20 residues. As DNA, the CDR3 is TGTGCCAGCAGCTTTGGGGGACTAGCGGGAGGCCAAGAGGCTACCGGGGAGCTGTTTTTT. Translated, it gives CASSFGGLAGGQEATGELFF.

This clonotype was detected ten times or more. The chain is built from TRBV29-1 and TRBJ2-7; 9 nucleotides align to TRBD1. The V gene end was trimmed by 3 bases and the J gene end by 4 bases; junction bases not matched to a gene: 7. CDR1 and CDR2 (germline): SQVTM, ANQGSEA. There are 14 residues in the CDR3. The DNA for the CDR3 is TGCAGCGTTGAGACCGGGACAGGGAGGTACGAGCAGTACTTC. Translating it yields CSVETGTGRYEQYF.

About this clonotype: One end of the junction varies from germline; a read error may be responsible. The V call is TRBV10-3, the J call TRBJ1-1, with 8 bases identical to TRBD1. The CDR3 covers 14 residues. The germline V gene has CDR1 ENHRY and CDR2 SYGVKD. The CDR3 loop is CAINQDREGTEALF. The CDR3 DNA is TGTGCCATCAACCAGGACAGGGAGGGCACTGAAGCTCTCTTT.

V usage is TRBV7-8 and J usage is TRBJ2-1, with 7 bases lining up with TRBD1. The ends lost 6 bases at V and 6 bases at J; junction bases unmatched: 8. The length of the CDR3 is 14 residues. Germline V gene lookup returns CDR1 SGHVS and CDR2 FQNEAQ. The CDR3 here is CASRGTDFGNEQFF. For the CDR3, the DNA is TGTGCCAGCAGAGGGACAGATTTTGGCAATGAGCAGTTCTTC.

This clonotype was picked up many times. J is TRBJ1-1 and V is TRBV12-3 or TRBV12-4; maybe TRBD1 (6 bases). V was shortened by 6 bases and J by 1 base, with 12 bases between the two germline ends. This CDR3 region has 14 residues. CDR3 region: CASRPTTGNTEAFF. Here the CDR3 DNA reads TGTGCCAGCAGGCCTACGACAGGGAACACTGAAGCTTTCTTT.

This clonotype was seen repeatedly, ten times or more. This chain links TRBV7-8 with TRBJ1-3; weak D call: TRBD1 (6 bases). The CDR3 sequence is 14 residues long. Germline lookup yields CDR1 SGHVS and CDR2 FQNEAQ. Trimming pared 8 bases from V and 0 bases from J, leaving 11 bases between. CDR3 residues: CASSEGGSGNTIYF. DNA of the CDR3: TGTGCCAGCTCAGAAGGGGGCTCTGGAAACACCATATATTTT.

The chain combines TRBV7-9 with TRBJ2-7; 8 bases align to TRBD1. The better agreement between TRBJ2-1 and the DNA end casts doubt on the J call. There are 18 residues in the CDR3. Germline values: CDR1 SEHNR, CDR2 FQNEAQ (reference sequence). The CDR3 coding sequence is TGTGCCAGCAGCGGCACTCCAACAGGGGGAAATTCCTACAATGAGCAGTTCTTC. Translated: CASSGTPTGGNSYNEQFF.